The clone carrying this TCR beta chain was detected ten times or more. Its antigen is currently unknown. The V gene lost 4 bases and the J gene lost 6 bases, with 9 bases spanning the gap. This CDR3 comprises 13 residues. Looked up from germline, CDR1 is LNHNV and CDR2 is YYDKDF (reference sequence). The sample belongs to a study of T-cell reconstitution after alpha-beta-depleted transplantation in children. Study-wide results and caveats: Certain patients had high TCRbeta diversity at day 60, and it came from recipient T cells and thymic progenitors that survived. Several hundred expanded graft clones reportedly gave rise to the alpha-beta T cells present about two months after transplant. By one year post-transplant, T-cell counts and diversity largely arose from T cells that were newly produced.

Using unique molecular identifiers, the investigators prepared the TCRbeta library. TCRdb re-called the PCR reads with MiXCR, one entry per CDR3 protein. Of about 240,000 distinct CDR3 sequences listed, more than 20% are singletons. The sample in question was PBMCs, obtained before TCRalphabeta/CD19-depleted stem cell transplant. The V and J genes are TRBV15 and TRBJ2-2; possibly TRBD1 or TRBD2 for D (5 bases each). The TCR was taken from a girl aged 2-9 years with Fanconi anemia, due to receive a stem cell transplant. CDR3 nucleotide sequence: TGTGCCACCAGCAAAAGAGGGGCCGGGGAGCTGTTTTTT. Amino acids: CATSKRGAGELFF. Full variable domain (remainder filled in from reference TRBV15 and TRBJ2-2): DAMVIQNPRYQVTQFGKPVTLSCSQTLNHNVMYWYQQKSSQAPKLLFHYYDKDFNNEADTPDNFQSRRPNTSFCFLDIRSPGLGDTAMYLCATSKRGAGELFFGEGSRLTVL.